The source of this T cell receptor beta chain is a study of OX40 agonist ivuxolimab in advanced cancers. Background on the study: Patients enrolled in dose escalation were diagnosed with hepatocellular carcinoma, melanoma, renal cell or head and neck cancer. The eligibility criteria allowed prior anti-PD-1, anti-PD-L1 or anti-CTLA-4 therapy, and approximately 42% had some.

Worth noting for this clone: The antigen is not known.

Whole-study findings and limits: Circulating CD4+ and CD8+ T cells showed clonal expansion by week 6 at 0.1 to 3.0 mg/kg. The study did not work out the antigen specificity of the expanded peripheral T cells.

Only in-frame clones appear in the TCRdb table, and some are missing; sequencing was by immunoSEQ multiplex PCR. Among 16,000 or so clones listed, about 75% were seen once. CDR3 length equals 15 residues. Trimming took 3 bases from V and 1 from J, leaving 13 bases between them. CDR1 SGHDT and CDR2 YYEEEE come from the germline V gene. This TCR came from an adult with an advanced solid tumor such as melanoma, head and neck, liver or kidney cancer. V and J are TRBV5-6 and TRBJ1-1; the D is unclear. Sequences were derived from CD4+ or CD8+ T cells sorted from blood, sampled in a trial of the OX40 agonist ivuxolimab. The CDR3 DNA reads TGTGCCAGCAGCTCACACTCGTTAGGGAACACTGAAGCTTTCTTT. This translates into CASSSHSLGNTEAFF.